What follows are 9 T cell receptor beta chains derived from one specimen sequenced in a study of T cells in Graves' hyperthyroidism and ophthalmopathy. There were TCR beta CDR3 regions amplified from RNA transcripts. HTBI primers were the set used in a first-round RT-PCR of the TCR CDR3. TCRdb reprocessed the multiplex PCR reads with MiXCR, giving one entry per CDR3 protein. The sample contains 500,000 or so distinct CDR3 sequences, roughly 15% of which appear only once. What was sequenced was blood. All receptors come from a woman in her 30s with Graves' ophthalmopathy.

This clonotype was found many times. The chain recombines TRBV5-5 with TRBJ2-7; D is perhaps TRBD2 (5 bases). Trimming removed 0 bases at V and 3 bases at J, with 13 bases between. Germline lookup yields CDR1 SGHKS and CDR2 YYEKEE (reference sequence). The CDR3 has 15 amino acids. The CDR3 loop reads CASSLGWGGGYEQYF. Here the CDR3 DNA reads TGTGCCAGCAGCTTGGGGTGGGGTGGAGGCTACGAGCAGTACTTC.

There are many counts of this clonotype. The V and J genes are TRBV28 and TRBJ1-2; TRBD1 matches at 7 bases. The V and J ends lost 1 base and 3 bases, in that order; junction bases with no gene match: 14. The V gene's germline CDR1 is MDHEN and CDR2 SYDVKM. This CDR3 has 18 residues. Here the CDR3 DNA reads TGTGCCAGCAGTTTATCTCCCCCTCACGCCGGGACAGACTATGGCTACACCTTC. This encodes CASSLSPPHAGTDYGYTF.

With respect to this clonotype: A much more abundant neighbour one base away suggests this may be a read error. The chain joins TRBV6-5 to TRBJ2-1; 9 bases line up with TRBD2. This CDR3 is built from 17 residues. The V gene's germline CDR1 is MNHEY and CDR2 SVGAGI. DNA of the CDR3: TGTGCCGGCAGTTACGTGGATTTTAGCGGGAGCTACAATGAGCAGTTCTTC. Translating gives CAGSYVDFSGSYNEQFF.

The sample holds many counts of this clonotype. The genes are TRBV11-1 and TRBJ1-2, with D uncertain. Trimming took off 5 bases at V and 4 bases at J, with 14 bases between the two ends. This CDR3 region has 14 residues. Germline CDR1 is SGHAT and CDR2 is FQDESV (reference sequence). The CDR3 loop is CASSTSLGSYGYTF. Written as DNA, the CDR3 is TGTGCCAGCAGCACCAGTTTGGGTAGCTATGGCTACACCTTC.

In this sample, this clonotype turned up a few times. The chain employs TRBV5-4 and TRBJ1-1, with a weak D call TRBD1 (5 bases). The CDR3 is made up of 15 amino acids. Germline CDR1 and CDR2: SGHNT and YYREEE (reference sequence). The V end lost 4 bases, the J end lost 0 bases, and 13 bases lay between the germline ends. In nucleotides, the CDR3 is TGTGCCAGCAGCCACGCAGGGAAAGTGAACACTGAAGCTTTCTTT. Its translation is CASSHAGKVNTEAFF.

This rearrangement joins TRBV12-3 or TRBV12-4 to TRBJ2-1; 10 bases are shared with TRBD2. V shed 8 bases and J 3 bases; nucleotides not matched to a gene: 4. The CDR3 contains 14 residues. CDR3 nucleotides: TGTGCCAGCTCTGGACTAGCGGACTACAATGAGCAGTTCTTC. It encodes CASSGLADYNEQFF.

Only a few counts were recorded for this clonotype. The chain couples TRBV6-5 to TRBJ1-4; D uncertain. Germline V lookup: CDR1 MNHEY, CDR2 SVGAGI. With 3 bases removed from V and 6 bases from J, the gap between germline ends came to 14 bases. This CDR3 is built from 15 residues. Here the CDR3 reads CASSYRAPADEKLFF. In DNA form, the CDR3 reads TGTGCCAGCAGTTATCGAGCCCCCGCCGATGAAAAACTGTTTTTT.

This clonotype appeared many times. The chain employs TRBV6-6 and TRBJ1-1, with D maybe TRBD1 (6 bases). Trimming left V 2 bases short and J 3 bases short, with 10 bases between. From germline, CDR1 is MNHNY and CDR2 SVGAGI (reference sequence). The CDR3 consists of 14 residues. CDR3 DNA sequence: TGTGCCAGCAGTTACAGGGGGGGGGACACTGAAGCTTTCTTT. Translated, it gives CASSYRGGDTEAFF.

The CDR3 DNA is TGTGCCAGCAGCCAAAAGCCCGGGGAGCTGTTTTTT. It codes for CASSQKPGELFF. The V gene is TRBV7-2, the J gene TRBJ2-2; D gene uncertain. The germline V gene encodes CDR1 SGHTA and CDR2 FQGNSA. The CDR3 is 12 residues long. V lost 5 bases to trimming and J lost 6 bases, with 7 bases between them.